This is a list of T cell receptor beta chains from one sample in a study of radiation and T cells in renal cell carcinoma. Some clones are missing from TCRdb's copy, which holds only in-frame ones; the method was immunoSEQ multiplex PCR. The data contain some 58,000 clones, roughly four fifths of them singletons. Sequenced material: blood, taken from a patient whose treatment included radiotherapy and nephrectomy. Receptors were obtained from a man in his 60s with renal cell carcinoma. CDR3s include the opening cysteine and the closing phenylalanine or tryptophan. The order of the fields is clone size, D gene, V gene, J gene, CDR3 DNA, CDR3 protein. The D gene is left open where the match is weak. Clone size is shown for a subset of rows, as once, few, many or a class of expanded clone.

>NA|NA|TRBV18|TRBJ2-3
TGTGCCAGCTCACCGCCGGGTGTAGGCACAGATACGCAGTATTTT
CASSPPGVGTDTQYF
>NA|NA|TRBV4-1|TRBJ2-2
TGCGCCAGCAGCCATAATCCGGACTCACGGGGTACCGGGGAGCTGTTTTTT
CASSHNPDSRGTGELFF
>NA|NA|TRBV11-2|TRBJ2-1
TGTGCCAGCAGCTTAGTAGGTAGGACGGGGTTCTTC
CASSLVGRTGFF
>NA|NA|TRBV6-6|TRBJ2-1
TGTGCCAGCAGTTACTACGGGCCCACCTACAATGAGCAGTTCTTC
CASSYYGPTYNEQFF
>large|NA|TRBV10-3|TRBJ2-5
TGTGCCATCAGTGATGGAGGGGCGTGGGAGACCCAGTACTTC
CAISDGGAWETQYF
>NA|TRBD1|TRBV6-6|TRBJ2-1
TGTGCCAGCAGTTACGGGCAGGGGGCGGGAGAGCAGTTCTTC
CASSYGQGAGEQFF
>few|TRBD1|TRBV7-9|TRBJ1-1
TGTGCCAGCAGCGTCGGGACAGTCAGCACTGAAGCTTTCTTT
CASSVGTVSTEAFF
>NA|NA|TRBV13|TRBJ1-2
TGTGCCAGCAGCTTAGACGGACCGTCCTATGGCTACACCTTC
CASSLDGPSYGYTF
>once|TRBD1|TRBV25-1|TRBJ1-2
TGTGCCAGCAGCCACGACAGGGTTCGAGGCTATGGCTACACCTTC
CASSHDRVRGYGYTF
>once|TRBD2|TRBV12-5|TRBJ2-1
TGTGCTAGCTCTAGCGGGAGGGACAATGAGCAGTTCTTC
CASSSGRDNEQFF
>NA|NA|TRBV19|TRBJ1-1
TGTGCCAGTAGTCTGAACAGAGGAACAACTGAAGCTTTCTTT
CASSLNRGTTEAFF
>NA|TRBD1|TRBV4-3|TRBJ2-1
TGCGCCAGCAGCCAAGAATGGGACAGGGGATTTCGGGGATCCTATGAGCAGTTCTTC
CASSQEWDRGFRGSYEQFF
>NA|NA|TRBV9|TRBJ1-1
TGTGCCAGCAGCGTAGCTACGGGAAACACTGAAGCTTTCTTT
CASSVATGNTEAFF
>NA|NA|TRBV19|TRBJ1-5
TGTGCCAGTAGTGAACAGATAGCTGTCGGGAATCAGCCCCAGCATTTT
CASSEQIAVGNQPQHF
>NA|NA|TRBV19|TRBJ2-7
TGTGCCAGTAGTAAAGACGTATACGAGCAGTACTTC
CASSKDVYEQYF
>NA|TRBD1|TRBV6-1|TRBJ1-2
TGTGCCAGCAGTGTTTACGGGCAGGGGGGGTACTATGGCTACACCTTC
CASSVYGQGGYYGYTF
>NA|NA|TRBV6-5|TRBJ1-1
TGTGCCAGCAGTTATCGGGGGGGGGCTTTCTTT
CASSYRGGAFF
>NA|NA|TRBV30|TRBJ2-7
TGTGCCTGGGGTGTGGGGGACTACGAGCAGTACTTC
CAWGVGDYEQYF
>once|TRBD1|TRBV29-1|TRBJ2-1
TGCAGCGCCAGACAGGGTCCGACTGAGCAGTTCTTC
CSARQGPTEQFF
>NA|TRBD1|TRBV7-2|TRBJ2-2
TGTGCCAGCAGCGGAGGGACAGGGCGAGGCGGGGAGCTGTTTTTT
CASSGGTGRGGELFF
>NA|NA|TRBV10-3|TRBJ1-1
TGTGCCATCAGTGAGGCGGGAACTGAAGCTTTCTTT
CAISEAGTEAFF
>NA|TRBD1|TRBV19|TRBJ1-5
TGTGCCAGTGCTCTAACAGGGGATCAGCCCCAGCATTTT
CASALTGDQPQHF
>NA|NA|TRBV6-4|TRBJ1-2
TGTGCCAGCAGTGACTCAAATCGGGGGGAAGGCTATGGCTACACCTTC
CASSDSNRGEGYGYTF
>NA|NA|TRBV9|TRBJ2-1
TGTGCCAGCAGCGTACTAGGACTAAGCGAGCAGTTCTTC
CASSVLGLSEQFF
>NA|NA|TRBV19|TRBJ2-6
TGTGCCAGTAGTATATCCGGGCCCCACGAAGGATCTGGGGCCAACGTCCTGACTTTC
CASSISGPHEGSGANVLTF
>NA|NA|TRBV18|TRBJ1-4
TGTGCCAGCTCACCACCGGGTTTAGCGGCTAATGAAAAACTGTTTTTT
CASSPPGLAANEKLFF
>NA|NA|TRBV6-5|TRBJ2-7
TGTGCCAGCAGCCCCGCCTACGAGCAGTACTTC
CASSPAYEQYF
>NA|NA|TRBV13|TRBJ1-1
TGTGCCAGCAGCAGGACGCAAAACACTGAAGCTTTCTTT
CASSRTQNTEAFF
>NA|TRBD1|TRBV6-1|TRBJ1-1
TGTGCCAGCAGTGAATATGCAGGGGGCACTGAAGCTTTCTTT
CASSEYAGGTEAFF
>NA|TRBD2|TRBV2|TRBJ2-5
TGTGCCAGCAGTGAAAAAGCGTCCGGCGGGAGGGGAGAGACCCAGTACTTC
CASSEKASGGRGETQYF
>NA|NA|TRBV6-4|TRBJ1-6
TGTGCCAGCAGTGAAGAGGCCGGCGGACCCCTCCACTTT
CASSEEAGGPLHF
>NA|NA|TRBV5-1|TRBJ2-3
TGCGCCAGCAGCTTTAATTTCCCGGCGGCCTACTATGGCACAGATACGCAGTATTTT
CASSFNFPAAYYGTDTQYF
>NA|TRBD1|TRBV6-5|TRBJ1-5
TGTGCCAGCAGTCGCACAGGGGTAGGCGGTCAGCCCCAGCATTTT
CASSRTGVGGQPQHF
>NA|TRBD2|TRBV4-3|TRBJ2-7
TGCGCCAGCAGCCCGCTAGCGGGGGCCCCCTACGAGCAGTACTTC
CASSPLAGAPYEQYF
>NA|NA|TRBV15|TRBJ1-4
TGTGCCACCAGCAGAGCAACAACTAATGAAAAACTGTTTTTT
CATSRATTNEKLFF
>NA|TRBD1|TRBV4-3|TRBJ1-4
TGCGCCAGCAGCCACCCGGGACAGACGGAAAAACTGTTTTTT
CASSHPGQTEKLFF
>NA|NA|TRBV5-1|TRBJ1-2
TGCGCCAGCAGCCCCGACAGCTATGGCTACACCTTC
CASSPDSYGYTF